This TCR beta chain comes out of a study of identical twins. V lost 2 bases and J 3 bases, leaving 5 bases between the germline ends. From germline, CDR1 is MNHEY and CDR2 SVGEGT. This CDR3 contains 12 residues. TCRdb reprocessed the 5' RACE reads with MiXCR, giving one entry per CDR3 protein. The table lists 690,000 or so distinct CDR3 sequences, about 9.4% of them singletons. Another study also made use of these data, one on yellow fever vaccine responses in identical twins.

The sequence derives from a woman younger than 30 in good health. The chain uses TRBV6-2 or TRBV6-3 and TRBJ2-7; D is undetermined. The sequencing input was PBMCs. The CDR3 region is CASSYDNYEQYF. The CDR3 DNA follows: TGTGCCAGCAGTTACGACAACTACGAGCAGTACTTC.